The 17 T cell receptor beta chains below come from one sample, sequenced in a study of CD8 T cells in Susac syndrome. The RNA input was roughly 0.45 to 1 ug, and it was reverse transcribed with random hexamers. TCRdb re-derived calls from the immunoSEQ multiplex PCR reads in MiXCR, one entry per CDR3 protein. The sample includes 100,000 to 150,000 distinct CDR3 sequences, just under 95% of them seen just once. Sample: CD8+ T cells from PBMCs. These receptors came from a human donor with Susac syndrome.

V gene TRBV7-8 combines with J gene TRBJ2-1; possibly TRBD1 or TRBD2 for D (5 bases each). Deletions cut 4 bases from V and 10 bases from J, with 17 bases between. Germline CDR1 is SGHVS and CDR2 is FQNEAQ. This CDR3 has 14 amino acids. For the CDR3, the DNA is TGTGCCAGCAGCTCAGGGCTTGGTGGGAGAGAGCAGTTCTTC. It codes for CASSSGLGGREQFF.

This rearrangement joins TRBV29-1 to TRBJ1-2; 9 bases match TRBD1. Unmatched junction bases numbered 14, after V lost 6 bases and J lost 12 bases. The CDR3 has 13 residues. Germline V gene data show CDR1 as SQVTM and CDR2 as ANQGSEA. The CDR3 reads CSVPDTGTGNHTF. The DNA for the CDR3 is TGCAGCGTCCCCGATACCGGGACAGGGAACCACACCTTC. The variable domain in full, completed from reference TRBV29-1 and TRBJ1-2, reads SAVISQKPSRDICQRGTSLTIQCQVDSQVTMMFWYRQQPGQSLTLIATANQGSEATYESGFVIDKFPISRPNLTFSTLTVSNMSPEDSSIYLCSVPDTGTGNHTFGSGTRLTVV.

The chain uses TRBV7-9 and TRBJ2-7, with D possibly TRBD1 on 6 matching bases. Trimming removed 4 bases from V and 2 bases from J, with 12 bases in between. Germline-derived CDR1 and CDR2 are SEHNR and FQNEAQ (reference sequence). This CDR3 comprises 14 residues. The CDR3 DNA follows: TGTGCCAGCAGCTCCCCAGGGGTTCCCTACGAGCAGTACTTC. Encoded protein: CASSSPGVPYEQYF.

The chain carries TRBV29-1 and TRBJ2-3, with 12 bases aligning to TRBD1. Germline assignment: CDR1 SQVTM and CDR2 ANQGSEA. The CDR3 sequence is 16 residues long. Unmatched junction bases numbered 7, after V lost 0 bases and J lost 6 bases. CDR3: CSVEDWGQGATDTQYF. The CDR3 nucleotides read TGCAGCGTTGAAGATTGGGGACAGGGGGCAACCGATACGCAGTATTTT.

This clonotype was observed once. The V call is TRBV24-1, the J call TRBJ2-1; no clear D. CDR1 is KGHDR, CDR2 SFDVKD, per germline. The CDR3 spans 13 residues. The ends were cut back, 3 bases at V and 8 bases at J, with 10 bases in the middle. The CDR3 DNA reads TGTGCCACCAGTGATATAGGTGGCGATGAGCAGTTCTTC. It codes for CATSDIGGDEQFF.

In its sample, this clonotype was seen once. The chain employs TRBV7-9 and TRBJ2-4; D remains ambiguous. The CDR3 runs to 16 residues. With 1 base removed from V and 0 bases from J, the gap between germline ends came to 10 bases. The germline CDR1 and CDR2 sequences are SEHNR and FQNEAQ (reference sequence). This chain's CDR3 is CASSLVLELAKNIQYF. The CDR3 region has the DNA TGTGCCAGCAGCTTAGTCCTAGAGCTAGCCAAAAACATTCAGTACTTC.

This clonotype has a single count. This chain joins TRBV24-1 and TRBJ2-3; D is ambiguous. This CDR3 comprises 13 residues. Germline CDR1 is KGHDR and CDR2 is SFDVKD. The germline V and J ends were trimmed by 2 bases and 5 bases, with 7 bases remaining between them. The CDR3 spells CATSDSREDTQYF. In nucleotides, the CDR3 is TGTGCCACCAGTGATTCACGAGAAGATACGCAGTATTTT.

The chain employs TRBV18 and TRBJ1-1, with 9 bases lining up with TRBD1. V shed 6 bases and J 4 bases; nucleotides not matched to a gene: 9. From germline, CDR1 is KGHSH and CDR2 LQKENI. The CDR3 contains 15 residues. The CDR3 nucleotides read TGTGCCAGCTCGCCTAACACAGGGGGCCCCACTGAAGCTTTCTTT. The encoded protein is CASSPNTGGPTEAFF. The full variable domain, with the rest looked up from reference TRBV18 and TRBJ1-1, is NAGVMQNPRHLVRRRGQEARLRCSPMKGHSHVYWYRQLPEEGLKFMVYLQKENIIDESGMPKERFSAEFPKEGPSILRIQQVVRGDSAAYFCASSPNTGGPTEAFFGQGTRLTVV.

The chain uses TRBV12-3 or TRBV12-4 and TRBJ1-1; the D gene is possibly TRBD1 (6 bases). This CDR3 region has 14 residues. Trimming removed 6 bases from V and 4 bases from J, with 15 bases in between. The CDR3 region has the DNA TGTGCCAGCAGGGGGACATCCGGGGGCACTGAAGCTTTCTTT. It yields the protein CASRGTSGGTEAFF.

The chain combines TRBV6-4 with TRBJ2-3; TRBD2 matches 9 bases. The length of the CDR3 is 14 residues. Losses at the gene ends were 2 bases for V and 4 bases for J; bases not matched to a gene: 1. Germline-derived CDR1 and CDR2 are MRHNA and SNTAGT. CDR3 in DNA: TGTGCCAGCAGTGACGCGGGAGGGCCAGATACGCAGTATTTT. Protein sequence: CASSDAGGPDTQYF.

V and J are TRBV27 and TRBJ2-7; TRBD2 agrees at 12 bases. V trimming: 5 bases; J trimming: 5 bases; junction bases outside the gene matches: 4. Looked up from germline, CDR1 is MNHEY and CDR2 is SMNVEV (reference sequence). This CDR3 region has 14 residues. CDR3 region: CASSRASGRDEQYF. CDR3 sequence (DNA): TGTGCCAGCAGTCGGGCTAGCGGGAGGGACGAGCAGTACTTC.

The rearrangement joins TRBV7-2 to TRBJ2-1; tentatively, D is TRBD1 (6 bases). This CDR3 region has 16 residues. V was pared by 1 base and J by 5 bases, with 15 bases between. The germline V gene encodes CDR1 SGHTA and CDR2 FQGNSA. CDR3 region: CASSLEAWDKNNEQFF. The CDR3 region has the DNA TGTGCCAGCAGCTTAGAGGCCTGGGACAAGAACAATGAGCAGTTCTTC.

The chain couples TRBV20-1 to TRBJ2-7, with D possibly matching TRBD2 (6 bases). With 3 bases removed from V and 3 bases from J, the gap between germline ends came to 15 bases. Per the germline V gene, CDR1 is DFQATT and CDR2 is SNEGSKA (reference sequence). The CDR3 contains 14 residues. The CDR3 DNA reads as TGCAGTGCTAGTTCCGGGCGGGGCCTCTACGAGCAGTACTTC. It yields the protein CSASSGRGLYEQYF.

This chain links TRBV4-3 with TRBJ2-1; 7 nucleotides match TRBD2. Trimming at V came to 0 bases and at J to 6 bases, leaving 5 bases not matched to a gene. This CDR3 region has 15 residues. Germline lookup yields CDR1 LGHNA and CDR2 YSLEER. The CDR3 DNA follows: TGCGCCAGCAGCCAAGACCTGGGAGGGTCCAATGAGCAGTTCTTC. Residues: CASSQDLGGSNEQFF.

This clonotype was found once. The chain links TRBV18 to TRBJ2-7; perhaps TRBD1 as D (5 bases). This CDR3 comprises 15 residues. V was trimmed by 3 bases and J by 3 bases, leaving 15 bases between them. Germline-derived CDR1 and CDR2 are KGHSH and LQKENI. CDR3 bases: TGTGCCAGCTCACCGGGGCCTATCGAGAGCTACGAGCAGTACTTC. Its protein is CASSPGPIESYEQYF.

The chain couples TRBV7-9 to TRBJ1-1; possibly TRBD1 for D (6 bases). Germline CDR1 SEHNR, CDR2 FQNEAQ (reference sequence). This CDR3 is built from 15 residues. With 1 base removed from V and 6 bases from J, the gap between germline ends came to 15 bases. The DNA for the CDR3 is TGTGCCAGCAGCTTAGACAGGGAGTCTTTCGCTGAAGCTTTCTTT. This codes for CASSLDRESFAEAFF.

This clonotype was seen once. The chain combines TRBV29-1 with TRBJ2-1; possible D gene TRBD2, 5 bases. Trimming stripped 2 bases from V and 8 bases from J, with 19 bases between. The CDR3 extends over 15 amino acids. Germline loops: CDR1 SQVTM, CDR2 ANQGSEA. The CDR3 DNA is TGCAGCGTTGAAAATCGGGGTTCGGGATCCGATGAGCAGTTCTTC. It translates to CSVENRGSGSDEQFF.